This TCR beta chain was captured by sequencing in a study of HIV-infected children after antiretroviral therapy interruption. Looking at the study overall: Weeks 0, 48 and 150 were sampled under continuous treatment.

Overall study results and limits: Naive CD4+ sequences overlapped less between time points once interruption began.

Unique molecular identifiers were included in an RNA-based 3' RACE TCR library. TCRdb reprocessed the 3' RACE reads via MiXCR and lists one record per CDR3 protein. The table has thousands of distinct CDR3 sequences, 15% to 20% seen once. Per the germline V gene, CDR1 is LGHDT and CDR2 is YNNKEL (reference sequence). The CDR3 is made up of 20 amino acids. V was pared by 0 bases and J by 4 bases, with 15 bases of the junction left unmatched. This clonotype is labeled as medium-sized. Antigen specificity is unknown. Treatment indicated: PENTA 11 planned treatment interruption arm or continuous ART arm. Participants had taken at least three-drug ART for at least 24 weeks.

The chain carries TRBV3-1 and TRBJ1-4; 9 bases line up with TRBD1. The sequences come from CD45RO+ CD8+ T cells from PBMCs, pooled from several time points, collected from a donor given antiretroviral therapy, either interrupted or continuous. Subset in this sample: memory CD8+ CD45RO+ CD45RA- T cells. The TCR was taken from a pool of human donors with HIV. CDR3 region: CASSQEWTGAPPDLNEKLFF. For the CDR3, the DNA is TGTGCCAGCAGCCAAGAGTGGACAGGGGCGCCTCCAGATCTTAATGAAAAACTGTTTTTT.